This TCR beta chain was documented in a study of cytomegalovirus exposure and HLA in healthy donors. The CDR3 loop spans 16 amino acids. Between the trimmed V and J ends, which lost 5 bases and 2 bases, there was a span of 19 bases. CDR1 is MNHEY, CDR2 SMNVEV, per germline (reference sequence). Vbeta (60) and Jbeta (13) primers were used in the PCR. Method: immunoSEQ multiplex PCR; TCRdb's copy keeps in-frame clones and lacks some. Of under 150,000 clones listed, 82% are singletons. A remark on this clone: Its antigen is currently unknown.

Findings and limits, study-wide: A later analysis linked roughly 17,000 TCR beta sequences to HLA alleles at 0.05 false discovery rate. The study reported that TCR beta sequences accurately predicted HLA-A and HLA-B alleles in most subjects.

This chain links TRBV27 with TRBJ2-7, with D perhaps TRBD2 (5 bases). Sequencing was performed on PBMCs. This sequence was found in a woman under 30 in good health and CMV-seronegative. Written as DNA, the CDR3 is TGTGCCAGCAGTAAACCGATGAGGGCAGCCCCCTACGAGCAGTACTTC. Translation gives CASSKPMRAAPYEQYF.